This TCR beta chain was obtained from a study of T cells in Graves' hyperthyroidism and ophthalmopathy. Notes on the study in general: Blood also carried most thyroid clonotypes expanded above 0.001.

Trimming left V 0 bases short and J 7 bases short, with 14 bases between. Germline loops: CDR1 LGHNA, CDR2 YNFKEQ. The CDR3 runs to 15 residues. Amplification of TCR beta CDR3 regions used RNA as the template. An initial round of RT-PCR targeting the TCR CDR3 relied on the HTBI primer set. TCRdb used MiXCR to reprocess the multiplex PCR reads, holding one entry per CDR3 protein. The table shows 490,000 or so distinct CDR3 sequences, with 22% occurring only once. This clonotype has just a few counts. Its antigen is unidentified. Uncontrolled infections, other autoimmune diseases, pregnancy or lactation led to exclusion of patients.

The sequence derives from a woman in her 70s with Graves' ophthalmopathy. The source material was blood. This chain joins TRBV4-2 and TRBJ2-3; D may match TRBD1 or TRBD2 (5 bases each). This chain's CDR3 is CASSQDRGRFNTQYF. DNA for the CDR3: TGTGCCAGCAGCCAAGATCGGGGCCGGTTCAATACGCAGTATTTT.